The present entry profiles one TCR beta chain with its context. Its antigen is still unknown. The sample originates from a study of T cell responses to AZD1222 COVID-19 vaccine. The study's findings and limits: The peak T cell response came first, and repertoires were sampled only after it. Regions 160-218 and 743-854 held dominance among vaccine-associated CD4 TCRs, which spanned spike. Seropositive status at baseline applied to only five or six AZD1222 recipients. Donors in the cohort were predominantly white British and more often female, and clonal diversity was possibly underestimated.

Clones were read by immunoSEQ multiplex PCR, and TCRdb kept only the in-frame ones, dropping some. The sample contains roughly 90,000 clones, about 92% of which appear only once. With V trimmed by 5 bases and J by 5 bases, 11 bases remained unmatched. In germline, CDR1 is SEHNR, CDR2 FQNEAQ (reference sequence). This CDR3 is 15 amino acids long. V gene TRBV7-9 combines with J gene TRBJ2-5; 7 nucleotides agree with TRBD1. This TCR was sampled from an adult who received the AZD1222 COVID-19 vaccine. Specimen: peripheral blood, collected 28 days after the second AZD1222 dose. The CDR3: CASSIRTGAWETQYF. The DNA for the CDR3 is TGTGCCAGCAGCATCAGGACAGGAGCTTGGGAGACCCAGTACTTC.